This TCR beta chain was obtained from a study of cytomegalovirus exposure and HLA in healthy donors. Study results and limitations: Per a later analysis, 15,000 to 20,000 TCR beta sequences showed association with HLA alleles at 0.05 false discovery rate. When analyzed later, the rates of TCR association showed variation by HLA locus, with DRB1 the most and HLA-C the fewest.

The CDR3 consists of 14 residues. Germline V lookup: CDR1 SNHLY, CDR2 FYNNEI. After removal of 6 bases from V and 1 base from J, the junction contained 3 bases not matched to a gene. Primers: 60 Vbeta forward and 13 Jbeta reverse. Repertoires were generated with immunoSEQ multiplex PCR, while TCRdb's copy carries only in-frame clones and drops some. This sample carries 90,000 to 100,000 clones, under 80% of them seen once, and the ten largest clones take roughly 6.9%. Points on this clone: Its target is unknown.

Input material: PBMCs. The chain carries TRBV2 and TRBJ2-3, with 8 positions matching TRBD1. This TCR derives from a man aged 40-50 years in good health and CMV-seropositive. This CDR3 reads CASSRQGRTDTQYF. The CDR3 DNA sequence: TGTGCCAGCAGCCGACAGGGGCGCACAGATACGCAGTATTTT.